These T cell receptor beta chains were read from a single sample in a study of human T cells and chemical hapten exposure. TCRdb re-analysed the RACE reads in MiXCR, keeping a single row per CDR3 protein. The repertoire holds fewer than 300,000 distinct CDR3 sequences, with approximately 7.5% as singletons. Sequenced here: whole blood, sampled in connection with sensitization to the hapten diphenylcyclopropenone (DPC). The receptors originated from a man between 18 and 35 years old with alopecia areata. Some clones in this sample may be carry-over from other donors' samples. Both conserved end residues are part of each CDR3.

j_call v_call cdr3_aa
TRBJ1-1 TRBV4-1 CASSHPLRGRTEAFF
TRBJ1-1 TRBV7-2 CASSPGAGGKNTEAFF
TRBJ1-6 TRBV7-2 CASSLGGIAYNSPLHF
TRBJ2-2 TRBV2 CASRLDGELFF
TRBJ1-5 TRBV28 CASSLNSINQPQHF
TRBJ2-4 TRBV10-2 CASSDGMRTGGDIQYF
TRBJ2-7 TRBV10-3 CAISPGQGYEQYF
TRBJ2-3 TRBV6-5 CASIRGAGSDTQYF
TRBJ1-2 TRBV28 CATSNTTLYGYTF
TRBJ1-1 TRBV3-1 CASSQRSRDRHAFF
TRBJ1-2 TRBV29-1 CSVYGGGGVEWEYGYTF
TRBJ2-7 TRBV11-2 CASSFSTAWGQYF
TRBJ2-2 TRBV5-1 CASSPDSTTGELFF
TRBJ1-4 TRBV7-6 CASSPQGFRGGNEKLFF
TRBJ2-3 TRBV14 CASSHVTVEDTDTQYF
TRBJ2-1 TRBV7-3 CASSLTVGQDEQFF
TRBJ1-2 TRBV7-2 CASSAAGVSYGYTF
TRBJ1-4 TRBV18 CASSPLRLKGTTNEKLFF
TRBJ2-2 TRBV7-2 CASSKGDTYTGELFF
TRBJ2-5 TRBV19 CASSMGQRYQETQYF
TRBJ2-5 TRBV4-1 CASSQDPRGETQYF
TRBJ2-5 TRBV5-4 CASRQDTQETQYF
TRBJ2-2 TRBV9 CASSVVGAGELFF
TRBJ2-5 TRBV7-2 CASSLELGLQETQYF
TRBJ1-3 TRBV6-5 CASRPADGRSGNTIYF
TRBJ1-1 TRBV6-1 CASNWEIREGNTEAFF
TRBJ2-7 TRBV3-1 CASSKFQGNEQYF
TRBJ1-4 TRBV15 CATRTPTGHFEKLFF
TRBJ1-1 TRBV7-9 CASSPRTGGVTEAFF
TRBJ1-1 TRBV5-6 CASSLAGSRRSMNTEAFF
TRBJ2-7 TRBV6-6 CASSITGTGDEQYF
TRBJ2-1 TRBV29-1 CSSQGRDEQFF
TRBJ2-3 TRBV9 CASTGGGTATDTQYF